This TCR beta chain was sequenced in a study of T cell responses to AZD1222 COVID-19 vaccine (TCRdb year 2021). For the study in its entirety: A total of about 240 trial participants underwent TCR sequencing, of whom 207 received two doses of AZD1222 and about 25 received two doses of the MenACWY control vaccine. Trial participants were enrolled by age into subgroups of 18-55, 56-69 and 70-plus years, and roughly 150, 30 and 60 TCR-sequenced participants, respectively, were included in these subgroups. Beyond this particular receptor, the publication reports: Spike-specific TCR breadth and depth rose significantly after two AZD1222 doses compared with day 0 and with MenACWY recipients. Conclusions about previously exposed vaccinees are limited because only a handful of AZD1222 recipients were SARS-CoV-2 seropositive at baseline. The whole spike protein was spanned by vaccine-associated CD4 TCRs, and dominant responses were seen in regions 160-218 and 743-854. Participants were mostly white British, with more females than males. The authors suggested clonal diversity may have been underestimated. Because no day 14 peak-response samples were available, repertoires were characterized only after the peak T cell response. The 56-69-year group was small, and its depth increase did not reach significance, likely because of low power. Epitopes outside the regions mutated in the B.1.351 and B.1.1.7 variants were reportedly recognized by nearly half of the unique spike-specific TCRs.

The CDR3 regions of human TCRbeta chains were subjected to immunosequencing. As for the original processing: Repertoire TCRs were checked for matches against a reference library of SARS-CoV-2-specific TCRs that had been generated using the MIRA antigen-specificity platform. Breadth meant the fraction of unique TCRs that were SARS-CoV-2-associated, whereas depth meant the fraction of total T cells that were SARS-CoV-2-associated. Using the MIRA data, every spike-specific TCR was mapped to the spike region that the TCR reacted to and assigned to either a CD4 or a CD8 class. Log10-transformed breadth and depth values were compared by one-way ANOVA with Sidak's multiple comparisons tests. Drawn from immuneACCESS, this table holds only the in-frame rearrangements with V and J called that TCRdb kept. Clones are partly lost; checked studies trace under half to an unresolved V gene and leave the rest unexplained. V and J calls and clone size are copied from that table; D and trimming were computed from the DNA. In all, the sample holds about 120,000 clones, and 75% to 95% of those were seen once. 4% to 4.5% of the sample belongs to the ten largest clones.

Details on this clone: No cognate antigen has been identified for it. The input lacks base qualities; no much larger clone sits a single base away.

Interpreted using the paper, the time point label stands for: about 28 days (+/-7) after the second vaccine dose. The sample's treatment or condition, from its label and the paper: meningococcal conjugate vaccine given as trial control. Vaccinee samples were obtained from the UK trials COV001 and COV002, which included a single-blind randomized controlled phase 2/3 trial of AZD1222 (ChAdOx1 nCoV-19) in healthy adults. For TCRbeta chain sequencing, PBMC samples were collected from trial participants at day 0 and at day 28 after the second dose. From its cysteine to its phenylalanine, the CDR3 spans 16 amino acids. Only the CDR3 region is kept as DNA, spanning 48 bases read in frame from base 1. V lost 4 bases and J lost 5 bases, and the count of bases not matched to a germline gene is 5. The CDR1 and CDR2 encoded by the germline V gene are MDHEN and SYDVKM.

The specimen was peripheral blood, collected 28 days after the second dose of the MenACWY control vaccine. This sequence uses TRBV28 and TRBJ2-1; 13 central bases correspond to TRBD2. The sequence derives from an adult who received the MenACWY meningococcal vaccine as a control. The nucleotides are TGTGCCAGCAGTTCGCGGACTAGCGGGAGAGACAATGAGCAGTTCTTC. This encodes CASSSRTSGRDNEQFF.